These 32 T cell receptor beta chains were sequenced from one sample in a study of blood T cells in healthy people across ages. Through a sample-barcoded 5' primer and a J-beta primer mix, a second PCR was run for roughly 6 to 11 cycles. One entry per CDR3 protein results from TCRdb running MiXCR on the 5' RACE reads. The data contain approximately 1.5 million distinct CDR3 sequences, almost 35% of them singletons. Sequenced sample: blood. These receptors were obtained from a woman aged 25 to 39 in good health.

This chain connects TRBV11-2 to TRBJ2-1; a possible D gene is TRBD1 (6 bases). In germline, CDR1 is SGHAT, CDR2 FQNNGV. This CDR3 comprises 15 residues. V was clipped by 0 bases and J by 8 bases, with 14 bases between them. CDR3 amino acids: CASSLDRGLVDEQFF. CDR3 nucleotide sequence: TGTGCCAGCAGCTTAGATAGGGGGTTAGTCGATGAGCAGTTCTTC.

Notes on this clonotype: One end of the junction fails to match germline, which may point to a read error. V is TRBV10-3 and J is TRBJ2-7; TRBD2 aligns across 7 bases. The CDR3 has 15 amino acids. Germline V gene sequence: CDR1 ENHRY, CDR2 SYGVKD. In DNA form, the CDR3 reads TGTGCCATCAGGAGTAGCGGGCAGGGCTCCTACGGGCAGTACTTC. It is translated as CAIRSSGQGSYGQYF.

This clonotype was counted only a few times. This chain joins TRBV20-1 and TRBJ2-5, with TRBD2 identical over 7 bases. The trim removed 6 bases at V and 3 bases at J, leaving 13 bases unmatched. This CDR3 is built from 15 residues. From germline, CDR1 is DFQATT and CDR2 SNEGSKA (reference sequence). The CDR3 DNA is TGCAGTGCCCCCGGGCTAGCGGCAAAAAAAGAGACCCAGTACTTC. Protein sequence: CSAPGLAAKKETQYF.

V and J are TRBV7-9 and TRBJ2-1; TRBD2 agrees at 9 bases. The junction had 6 bases not matched to a gene; V was cut back by 4 bases and J by 5 bases. Per germline, CDR1 SEHNR and CDR2 FQNEAQ (reference sequence). The CDR3 consists of 15 residues. The CDR3 loop reads CASSSRGGQNNEQFF. The CDR3 DNA is TGTGCCAGCAGCTCGCGGGGGGGCCAAAACAATGAGCAGTTCTTC.

The sample holds a few counts of this clonotype. The gene calls are TRBV9 and TRBJ2-1; 14 bases fit TRBD2. Germline V lookup: CDR1 SGDLS, CDR2 YYNGEE. Trimming took 0 bases from V and 7 from J; bases not matched to a gene: 6. The CDR3 contains 17 residues. The CDR3 DNA is TGTGCCAGCAGCGTAGACCGCGGACTAGCGGGAGGAAATGAGCAGTTCTTC. Amino acid sequence: CASSVDRGLAGGNEQFF. Combining the CDR3 with reference TRBV9 and TRBJ2-1 gives the whole variable domain DSGVTQTPKHLITATGQRVTLRCSPRSGDLSVYWYQQSLDQGLQFLIQYYNGEERAKGNILERFSAQQFPDLHSELNLSSLELGDSALYFCASSVDRGLAGGNEQFFGPGTRLTVL.

This clonotype has only a few counts. V usage is TRBV20-1 and J usage is TRBJ1-2, with unresolved D. The CDR3 totals 11 residues. Trimming removed 3 bases at V and 8 bases at J, with 10 bases between. Germline V lookup: CDR1 DFQATT, CDR2 SNEGSKA (reference sequence). CDR3 nucleotides: TGCAGTGCTAGTGACGGGGTGGGCTACACCTTC. Translated: CSASDGVGYTF.

As for this clonotype: Germline is not matched at one junction end, which may reflect a read error. The V call is TRBV5-1, the J call TRBJ2-1, with D unclear. The germline V gene has CDR1 SGHRS and CDR2 YFSETQ. The CDR3 loop spans 16 amino acids. CDR3 DNA sequence: TGCGCCAGCAGCCCGCCCGGCGTCGGCAGCGACAATGGGCAGTTCTTC. Translating it yields CASSPPGVGSDNGQFF.

The V and J genes are TRBV24-1 and TRBJ2-1; D ambiguous. The CDR3 loop spans 15 amino acids. V was cut by 3 bases and J by 2 bases, with 10 bases left in between. Germline CDR1 and CDR2: KGHDR and SFDVKD. CDR3 protein: CATSDATRTYNEQFF. The CDR3 nucleotides are TGTGCCACCAGTGATGCGACCAGAACCTACAATGAGCAGTTCTTC.

There are a few counts of this clonotype. Here the CDR3 reads CASSFGTGPGEQYF. The CDR3 DNA reads TGTGCCAGCAGCTTTGGGACAGGGCCTGGCGAGCAGTACTTC. This chain links TRBV11-2 with TRBJ2-7, with 9 bases identical to TRBD1. Per germline, CDR1 SGHAT and CDR2 FQNNGV. Germline trimming cut 3 bases from V and 6 bases from J; bases unmatched to any gene: 6. This CDR3 is 14 amino acids long. The full variable domain, in which reference TRBV11-2 and TRBJ2-7 provide the parts outside the CDR3, is EAGVAQSPRYKIIEKRQSVAFWCNPISGHATLYWYQQILGQGPKLLIQFQNNGVVDDSQLPKDRFSAERLKGVDSTLKIQPAKLEDSAVYLCASSFGTGPGEQYFGPGTRLTVT.

V usage is TRBV12-3 or TRBV12-4 and J usage is TRBJ2-3, with TRBD2 matching over 8 bases. V shed 3 bases and J 7 bases; nucleotides not matched to a gene: 3. The CDR3 loop spans 13 amino acids. CDR3 sequence reads: CASSFREGNTQYF. CDR3 bases: TGTGCCAGCAGTTTCCGGGAGGGTAATACGCAGTATTTT.

This clonotype was recorded a few times. The rearrangement uses TRBV2 and TRBJ2-3; 7 bases are shared with TRBD2. With 5 bases clipped from V and 2 bases from J, the junction kept 10 bases outside the gene matches. Per the germline V gene, CDR1 is SNHLY and CDR2 is FYNNEI. CDR3 length: 16 amino acids. CDR3: CASSRWREPPTDTQYF. For the CDR3, the DNA is TGTGCCAGCAGTAGGTGGCGGGAGCCCCCCACAGATACGCAGTATTTT.

The V gene is TRBV20-1, the J gene TRBJ1-2; 9 bases line up with TRBD1. CDR3 length: 16 amino acids. Unmatched junction bases numbered 16, after V lost 7 bases and J lost 4 bases. In germline, CDR1 is DFQATT, CDR2 SNEGSKA (reference sequence). CDR3 residues: CSVGQGTLTSSYGYTF. In nucleotides, the CDR3 is TGCAGTGTCGGACAGGGGACACTCACTAGCTCCTATGGCTACACCTTC.

This clonotype appeared a few times. The chain employs TRBV12-3 or TRBV12-4 and TRBJ1-4, with 11 bases matching TRBD1. V dropped 7 bases and J dropped 8; count of bases not matched to a gene: 9. The CDR3 has 15 residues. The CDR3 is CASTNYRDRGEKLFF. The CDR3 region has the DNA TGTGCCAGCACTAATTACCGGGACAGGGGGGAAAAACTGTTTTTT.

CDR3 coding DNA: TGCGCCAGCAGCTCCGGAACCGATGAAAAACTGTTTTTT. It codes for CASSSGTDEKLFF. The chain recombines TRBV5-1 with TRBJ1-4; D unclear. The germline V and J ends were trimmed by 3 bases and 6 bases, with 9 bases remaining between them. The CDR3 has 13 amino acids. The V gene's germline CDR1 is SGHRS and CDR2 YFSETQ.

This clonotype came up many times. J is TRBJ2-7 and V is TRBV7-9, with 9 bases identical to TRBD2. V was pared by 4 bases and J by 0 bases, with 1 base of the junction left unmatched. Germline CDR1 reads SEHNR; CDR2 reads FQNEAQ (reference sequence). The CDR3 is 14 amino acids. CDR3: CASSSSGNSYEQYF. The CDR3 DNA reads as TGTGCCAGCAGCTCTAGCGGGAACTCCTACGAGCAGTACTTC. Based on the CDR3 plus reference TRBV7-9 and TRBJ2-7, the full variable domain is DTGVSQNPRHKITKRGQNVTFRCDPISEHNRLYWYRQTLGQGPEFLTYFQNEAQLEKSRLLSDRFSAERPKGSFSTLEIQRTEQGDSAMYLCASSSSGNSYEQYFGPGTRLTVT.

The rearrangement uses TRBV13 and TRBJ2-3, with D perhaps TRBD1 (6 bases). V was cut by 1 base and J by 0 bases, with 23 bases left in between. This CDR3 spans 20 amino acids. Germline CDR1 reads PRHDT; CDR2 reads FYEKMQ (reference sequence). The CDR3 DNA follows: TGTGCCAGCAGCTTAGCCCGGTTGTGGGGGCCAAAGACTAGCACAGATACGCAGTATTTT. Its protein is CASSLARLWGPKTSTDTQYF.

This clonotype was detected ten times or more. The chain is built from TRBV29-1 and TRBJ2-7, with 10 bases lining up with TRBD2. This CDR3 is built from 15 residues. CDR1 SQVTM and CDR2 ANQGSEA come from the germline V gene. J was trimmed by 6 bases and V by 1 base; bases with no gene match: 9. DNA for the CDR3: TGCAGCGTTGAAGTGGGCAGCGGGAGGGCCGGCGAGCAGTACTTC. Translating gives CSVEVGSGRAGEQYF.

The J gene is TRBJ2-1, the V gene TRBV19; D may be TRBD2 (6 bases). Trimming shortened V by 3 bases and J by 8 bases, and 26 bases separated the two germline ends. This CDR3 is 18 amino acids long. CDR1 LNHDA and CDR2 SQIVND come from the germline V gene (reference sequence). The CDR3 region is CASSMLREKRQRWDEQFF. The CDR3 nucleotides read TGTGCCAGTAGTATGCTACGGGAGAAAAGACAACGATGGGATGAGCAGTTCTTC.

The rearrangement links TRBV6-5 to TRBJ2-2; D ambiguous. CDR1 MNHEY and CDR2 SVGAGI come from the germline V gene. Trimming cost V 7 bases and J 1 base, with 4 bases left between them. The CDR3 runs 12 residues. The CDR3 loop reads CASTKNTGELFF. CDR3 nucleotides: TGTGCCAGCACGAAGAACACCGGGGAGCTGTTTTTT.

The gene calls are TRBV18 and TRBJ2-3; D gene unclear. The CDR3 loop spans 13 amino acids. The V and J ends lost 8 bases and 0 bases respectively, with 9 bases between them. Per the germline V gene, CDR1 is KGHSH and CDR2 is LQKENI. Here the CDR3 reads CASQDPSTDTQYF. CDR3 DNA sequence: TGTGCCAGCCAGGACCCCAGCACAGATACGCAGTATTTT.

The chain is built from TRBV11-2 and TRBJ2-3; 8 bases match TRBD2. With V trimmed by 5 bases and J by 1 base, 8 bases remained unmatched. The length of the CDR3 is 16 residues. Germline-derived CDR1 and CDR2 are SGHAT and FQNNGV. CDR3 bases: TGTGCCAGCAGCCCCATCTCCGGGAGGGGCACAGATACGCAGTATTTT. The encoded protein is CASSPISGRGTDTQYF.

The J gene is TRBJ2-3, the V gene TRBV2; TRBD2 matches 14 bases. CDR1 is SNHLY, CDR2 FYNNEI, per germline. After removal of 8 bases from V and 1 base from J, the junction contained 5 bases not matched to a gene. The CDR3 extends over 16 amino acids. The CDR3 coding sequence is TGTGCCAGCGGGACTAGCGGGAGCCAGGGCACAGATACGCAGTATTTT. This codes for CASGTSGSQGTDTQYF.

This chain uses TRBV29-1 with TRBJ1-1; no clear D. This CDR3 is built from 10 residues. V was pared by 6 bases and J by 3 bases, with 5 bases between. Germline CDR1 SQVTM, CDR2 ANQGSEA. The CDR3 DNA follows: TGCAGCGTATTCGACACTGAAGCTTTCTTT. Translation: CSVFDTEAFF.

This clonotype has more than one count but fewer than ten. The V call is TRBV20-1, the J call TRBJ2-5; 11 positions agree with TRBD2. This CDR3 comprises 15 residues. Germline V gene data show CDR1 as DFQATT and CDR2 as SNEGSKA (reference sequence). The V and J ends lost 5 bases and 4 bases, in that order; junction bases with no gene match: 9. CDR3 coding DNA: TGCAGTGCTCCCCCCCCGACTAGCGGGATAGAGACCCAGTACTTC. Its protein product is CSAPPPTSGIETQYF.

The chain joins TRBV20-1 to TRBJ2-7, with 13 positions matching TRBD2. V lost 0 bases to trimming and J lost 2 bases; unmatched junction nucleotides: 10. Germline CDR1 DFQATT, CDR2 SNEGSKA (reference sequence). CDR3 size: 18 residues. The CDR3 is CSARDRTSGGLQTYEQYF. CDR3 DNA: TGCAGTGCTAGAGATAGGACTAGCGGGGGCCTACAAACCTACGAGCAGTACTTC.

This rearrangement joins TRBV2 to TRBJ1-4, with 7 bases that match TRBD1. Germline V gives CDR1 SNHLY, CDR2 FYNNEI. The CDR3 contains 15 residues. The ends lost 7 bases at V and 0 bases at J; junction bases unmatched: 5. The CDR3 here is CASTGDSATNEKLFF. CDR3 coding DNA: TGTGCCAGCACCGGGGACAGTGCAACTAATGAAAAACTGTTTTTT.

This clonotype occurred a few times. The chain recombines TRBV7-2 with TRBJ1-2; no reliable D call. In germline, CDR1 is SGHTA, CDR2 FQGNSA. This CDR3 is built from 14 residues. Trimming took off 6 bases at V and 2 bases at J, with 13 bases between the two ends. For the CDR3, the DNA is TGTGCCAGCAGTCCCCAGGATGCGAACTATGGCTACACCTTC. Its protein is CASSPQDANYGYTF.

This chain uses TRBV6-1 with TRBJ2-1, with 7 positions matching TRBD1. Germline loops: CDR1 MNHNS, CDR2 SASEGT. This CDR3 has 15 residues. Trimming at V came to 6 bases and at J to 6 bases, leaving 11 bases not matched to a gene. CDR3: CASSVRDSQGNEQFF. CDR3 coding DNA: TGTGCCAGCAGCGTCCGGGACAGTCAAGGCAATGAGCAGTTCTTC.

This clonotype was seen repeatedly, ten times or more. The chain uses TRBV10-3 and TRBJ1-2, with TRBD1 as a possible D gene (6 bases). The CDR3 consists of 14 residues. The germline V gene encodes CDR1 ENHRY and CDR2 SYGVKD. The V and J ends lost 10 bases and 3 bases respectively, with 18 bases between them. The DNA of the CDR3 is TGTGCCACCCAAACGGACAGACAATACTATGGCTACACCTTC. Amino acid sequence: CATQTDRQYYGYTF.

This clonotype was picked up a small number of times. The V and J genes are TRBV29-1 and TRBJ1-2; D ambiguous. Germline loops: CDR1 SQVTM, CDR2 ANQGSEA. This CDR3 has 13 residues. Trimming removed 3 bases from V and 4 bases from J, with 12 bases in between. CDR3 sequence reads: CSVEKDGFYGYTF. The CDR3 DNA follows: TGCAGCGTTGAGAAGGACGGCTTCTATGGCTACACCTTC.

In this sample, this clonotype turned up a few times. The rearrangement joins TRBV7-2 to TRBJ1-1, with TRBD1 matching 9 bases. The V and J ends lost 0 bases and 1 base, in that order; junction bases with no gene match: 6. CDR3 size: 17 residues. Germline V lookup: CDR1 SGHTA, CDR2 FQGNSA. The CDR3 sequence: CASSLAQQGATNTEAFF. DNA of the CDR3: TGTGCCAGCAGCTTAGCGCAACAGGGGGCTACGAACACTGAAGCTTTCTTT.

The chain couples TRBV6-2 or TRBV6-3 to TRBJ2-4; 14 bases match TRBD2. The CDR3 runs 16 residues. The germline V gene encodes CDR1 MNHEY and CDR2 SVGEGT. Trimming at V came to 1 base and at J to 9 bases, leaving 5 bases not matched to a gene. CDR3 DNA: TGTGCCAGCAGTTACTGGGGACTAGCGGGGGTCAGCATTCAGTACTTC. Protein product: CASSYWGLAGVSIQYF.